The 7 T cell receptor beta chains below were found in one sample sequenced in a study of T cells after yellow fever vaccination. Each CDR3 protein is one row after TCRdb ran MiXCR on the 5' RACE reads. The table includes 130,000 or so distinct CDR3 sequences, 12% to 15% detected once. Source: CD8+ T cells sorted from PBMCs, taken 5 days after the yellow fever booster vaccination. The receptor source for this set is a man between 18 and 29 years old who received the YFV17D yellow fever vaccine.

This clonotype showed up many times. CDR3: CASSPRGPGANVLTF. The CDR3 DNA follows: TGTGCCAGCAGCCCCCGTGGGCCTGGGGCCAACGTCCTGACTTTC. This chain uses TRBV9 with TRBJ2-6; no reliable D call. With 4 bases removed from V and 2 bases from J, the gap between germline ends came to 10 bases. The CDR3 has 15 residues. Per the germline V gene, CDR1 is SGDLS and CDR2 is YYNGEE. The full variable domain, rest sourced from reference TRBV9 and TRBJ2-6, is DSGVTQTPKHLITATGQRVTLRCSPRSGDLSVYWYQQSLDQGLQFLIQYYNGEERAKGNILERFSAQQFPDLHSELNLSSLELGDSALYFCASSPRGPGANVLTFGAGSRLTVL.

There are a few counts of this clonotype. V gene TRBV5-1 combines with J gene TRBJ1-2; the D is unclear. Germline assignment: CDR1 SGHRS and CDR2 YFSETQ. The CDR3 has 16 amino acids. V lost 4 bases and J 2 bases, leaving 18 bases between the germline ends. The CDR3 region has the DNA TGCGCCAGCAGCGGGTTGGATCTGGACCCCAACTATGGCTACACCTTC. This translates into CASSGLDLDPNYGYTF.

This clonotype showed up just a few times. The genes are TRBV6-5 and TRBJ2-1; 7 bases are shared with TRBD2. Trimming at V came to 1 base and at J to 8 bases, leaving 11 bases not matched to a gene. Looked up from germline, CDR1 is MNHEY and CDR2 is SVGAGI. The CDR3 totals 16 residues. The DNA for the CDR3 is TGTGCCAGCAGTTACTTTTCCGGGGGGTTTCGTCATGAGCAGTTCTTC. Encoded protein: CASSYFSGGFRHEQFF.

This clonotype came up a few times. The CDR3 nucleotides are TGTGCCAGCAGCCAAGCAGGGGGGGACGGAGAGACCCAGTACTTC. It is translated as CASSQAGGDGETQYF. The chain couples TRBV3-1 to TRBJ2-5; D tentatively fits TRBD1 or TRBD2 (7 bases each). Germline assignment: CDR1 LGHDT and CDR2 YNNKEL (reference sequence). V gave up 1 base and J gave up 4 bases, with 13 bases separating them. The CDR3 covers 15 residues.

This clonotype appeared a few times. V gene TRBV6-6 combines with J gene TRBJ2-7; a possible D gene is TRBD2 (5 bases). Germline loops: CDR1 MNHNY, CDR2 SVGAGI (reference sequence). This CDR3 has 15 amino acids. Trimming left V 2 bases short and J 0 bases short, with 11 bases between. CDR3 nucleotides: TGTGCCAGCAGTTACGCAGCGGCCCTCTCCTACGAGCAGTACTTC. This codes for CASSYAAALSYEQYF.

This clonotype has at least ten counts. The chain carries TRBV29-1 and TRBJ2-7, with D unresolved. This CDR3 is 12 amino acids long. V lost 4 bases to trimming and J lost 4 bases, with 11 bases between them. Germline CDR1 SQVTM, CDR2 ANQGSEA. CDR3 residues: CSVAAAGYEQYF. The CDR3 region has the DNA TGCAGCGTTGCGGCAGCTGGGTACGAGCAGTACTTC.

This chain links TRBV4-2 with TRBJ2-2; D remains unclear. The CDR3 totals 17 residues. Germline lookup yields CDR1 LGHNA and CDR2 YNFKEQ. V lost 4 bases and J lost 1, with 16 bases in between. The CDR3 DNA reads as TGTGCCAGCAGCCCGATTGGTCGAGCGTTGAACACCGGGGAGCTGTTTTTT. Residues: CASSPIGRALNTGELFF.